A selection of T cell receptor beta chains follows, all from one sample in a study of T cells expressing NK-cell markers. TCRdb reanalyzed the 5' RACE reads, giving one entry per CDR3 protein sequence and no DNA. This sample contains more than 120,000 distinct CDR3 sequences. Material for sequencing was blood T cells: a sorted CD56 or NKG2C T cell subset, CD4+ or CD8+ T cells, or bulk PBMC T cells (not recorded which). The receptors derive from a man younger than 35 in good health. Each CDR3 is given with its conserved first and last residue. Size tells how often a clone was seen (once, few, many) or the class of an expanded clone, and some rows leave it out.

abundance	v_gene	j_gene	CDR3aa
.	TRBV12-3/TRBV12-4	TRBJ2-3	CASSSSSMFFPDTQYF
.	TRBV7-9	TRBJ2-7	CASSDGRNEQYF
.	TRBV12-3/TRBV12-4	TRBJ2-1	CASSLSGYGSSYNEQFF
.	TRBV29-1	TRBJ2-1	CSVIAADHNEQFF
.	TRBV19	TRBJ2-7	CASSMILPGLAVSYEQYF
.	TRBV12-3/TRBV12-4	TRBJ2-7	CASSSGLAEAPEQYF
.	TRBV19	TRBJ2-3	CASRLAGADTQYF
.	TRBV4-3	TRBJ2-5	CASSQDSGDPETQYF
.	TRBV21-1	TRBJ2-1	CASSKVGGGYNEQFF
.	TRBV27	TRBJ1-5	CASGGTGGQPQHF
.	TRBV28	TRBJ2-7	CASSPLAGGTYEQYF
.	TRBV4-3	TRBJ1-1	CASSPQGDTEAFF
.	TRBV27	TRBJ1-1	CASRTSIGGNTEAFF
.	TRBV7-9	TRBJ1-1	CASSLDPGNTEAFF
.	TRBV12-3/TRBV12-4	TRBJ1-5	CASSLSRANQPQHF
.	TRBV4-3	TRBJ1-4	CASSPGQLTNEKLFF
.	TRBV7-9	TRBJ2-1	CASSLSASRGASHEQFF
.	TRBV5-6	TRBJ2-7	CASSLGTPSYEQYF
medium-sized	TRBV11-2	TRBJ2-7	CASSLGLAGTYEQYF
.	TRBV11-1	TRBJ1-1	CASSLDADRGRTEAFF
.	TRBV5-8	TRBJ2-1	CASSPGIAGAVKNEQFF
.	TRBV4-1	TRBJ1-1	CASSQLYRENTEAFF
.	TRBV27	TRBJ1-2	CASSLSLGDRDGYTF
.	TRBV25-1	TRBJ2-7	CASSDSGYEQYF
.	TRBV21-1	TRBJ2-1	CASSNFGGPYNEQFF
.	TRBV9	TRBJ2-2	CASSAYRQGGYNGELFF